This T cell receptor beta chain was captured by sequencing in a study of T-cell memory formation after mild COVID-19. The V end was cut by 7 bases, the J end by 10 bases, with 14 bases between. The CDR3 is 12 amino acids. Germline V CDR1 and CDR2: SGHAT, FQDESV (reference sequence). Study-level results: In pre-infection memory, a portion of responding clones appeared, which suggested that cross-reactive memory joined. Second-wave clones with a day 37 peak had unconfirmed SARS-CoV-2 specificity.

Constant-segment-primed 5'RACE gave TCR alpha and TCR beta cDNA libraries with sample barcodes and UMIs. TCRdb called the 5' RACE reads again in MiXCR, with one record for every CDR3 protein. This sample has around 370,000 distinct CDR3 sequences, with roughly 21% found just once. With regard to this clonotype: Its target is not known.

Sequencing was performed on PBMCs or a T cell subset sorted from them (not recorded which). The clonotype was recovered from an adult woman who had mild COVID-19 (a few samples of this study predate the infection). Cell type and time point are not known. J is TRBJ2-1 and V is TRBV11-1; TRBD2 might be the D (6 bases). The chain's CDR3 is CASTDLGGEQFF. The DNA of the CDR3 is TGTGCCAGCACCGATCTAGGAGGGGAGCAGTTCTTC.